This TCR beta chain was recovered during a study of blood T cell repertoires in COVID-19. The CDR3 is made up of 16 amino acids. Germline V gene sequence: CDR1 PRHDT, CDR2 FYEKMQ (reference sequence). Losses at the gene ends were 1 base for V and 5 bases for J; bases not matched to a gene: 8. Profiling relied on immunoSEQ multiplex PCR, and the TCRdb table lists in-frame clones only, not all of them. The repertoire holds about 240,000 clones, around 87% seen once, with about 3% in the top ten. V gene TRBV13 combines with J gene TRBJ2-3, with TRBD2 matching over 8 bases. This clonotype was sampled from a woman in her thirties who had recovered from COVID-19. The material sequenced was peripheral blood. The CDR3 reads CASSLVGSGVRDTQYF. The CDR3 region has the DNA TGTGCCAGCAGCTTAGTCGGTAGCGGGGTCAGAGATACGCAGTATTTT.